This T cell receptor beta chain was found in a study of cytomegalovirus exposure and HLA in healthy donors. Study-level background: Previous work identified 90 million to 130 million unique TCR beta sequences from roughly 180 million T cells.

V was shortened by 4 bases and J by 0 bases, with 10 bases between the two germline ends. The length of the CDR3 is 15 residues. Germline CDR1 is MGHRA and CDR2 is YSYEKL. PCR used 60 Vbeta primers and 13 Jbeta primers. In the original processing: Later reanalysis found 60 million to 90 million unique TCR beta chains, 10 million to 12 million of them shared. TCRdb's copy holds only in-frame clones and misses some; the assay was immunoSEQ multiplex PCR. The DNA was the basis for D and trimming; V, J and clone size are from that table. The sample lists roughly 120,000 clones, 65% to 80% occurring once. This clone was found a few times. Antigen unknown. General observations from the study: Certain indistinguishable V segments, among them TRBV6-2 and TRBV6-3, were excluded. Through in vitro validation, a few CMV-associated chains were shown to be specific for CMV antigens.

This receptor was taken from a woman in her sixties or seventies in good health and CMV-seropositive. The sample was PBMCs. This chain joins TRBV4-1 and TRBJ1-3; D is undetermined. The CDR3 coding sequence is TGCGCCAGCAGCCCCAGGTCCCTCTCTGGAAACACCATATATTTT. Its translation is CASSPRSLSGNTIYF.